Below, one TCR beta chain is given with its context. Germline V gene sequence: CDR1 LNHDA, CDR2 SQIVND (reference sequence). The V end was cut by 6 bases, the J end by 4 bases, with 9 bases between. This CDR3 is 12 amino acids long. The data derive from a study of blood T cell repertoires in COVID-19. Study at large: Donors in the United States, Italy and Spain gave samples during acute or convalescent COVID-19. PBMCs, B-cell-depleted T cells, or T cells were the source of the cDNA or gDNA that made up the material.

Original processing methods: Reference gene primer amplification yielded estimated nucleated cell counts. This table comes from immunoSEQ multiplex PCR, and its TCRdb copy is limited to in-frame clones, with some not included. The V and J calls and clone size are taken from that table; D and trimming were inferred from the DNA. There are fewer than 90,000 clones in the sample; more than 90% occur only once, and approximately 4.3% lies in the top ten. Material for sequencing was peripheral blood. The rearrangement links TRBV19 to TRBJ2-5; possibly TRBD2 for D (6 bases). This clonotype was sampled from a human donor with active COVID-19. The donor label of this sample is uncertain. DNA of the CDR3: TGTGCCAGTAGGAAGGGAGGAGAGACCCAGTACTTC. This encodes CASRKGGETQYF. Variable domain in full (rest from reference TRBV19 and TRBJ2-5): DGGITQSPKYLFRKEGQNVTLSCEQNLNHDAMYWYRQDPGQGLRLIYYSQIVNDFQKGDIAEGYSVSREKKESFPLTVTSAQKNPTAFYLCASRKGGETQYFGPGTRLLVL.